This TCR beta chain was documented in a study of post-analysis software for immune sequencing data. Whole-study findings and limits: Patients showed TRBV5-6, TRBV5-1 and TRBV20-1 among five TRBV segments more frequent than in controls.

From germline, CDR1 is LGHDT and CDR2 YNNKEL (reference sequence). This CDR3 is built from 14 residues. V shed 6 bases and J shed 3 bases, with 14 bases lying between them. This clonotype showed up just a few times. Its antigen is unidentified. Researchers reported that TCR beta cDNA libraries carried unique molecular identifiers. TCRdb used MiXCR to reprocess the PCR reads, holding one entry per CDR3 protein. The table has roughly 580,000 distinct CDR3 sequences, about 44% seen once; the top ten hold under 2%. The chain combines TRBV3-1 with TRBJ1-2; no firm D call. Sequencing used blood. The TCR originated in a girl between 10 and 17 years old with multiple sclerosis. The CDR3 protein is CASRSSPTYYGYTF. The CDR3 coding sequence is TGTGCCAGCAGGAGCTCGCCTACGTACTATGGCTACACCTTC.